Listed below are T cell receptor beta chains from one sample, sequenced in a study of long-term antiretroviral therapy in people with HIV. Profiled with immunoSEQ multiplex PCR; TCRdb holds only in-frame clones, not every one. Counted here are around 30,000 clones, 75% to 85% occurring once; the ten biggest clones make up just under 4.5%. The sequencing used unsorted PBMCs, collected around 3.3 years after starting antiretroviral therapy. The receptors derive from a man between 18 and 35 years old with HIV. Each CDR3 is given with its conserved first and last residue. D genes are given only for firm matches. Rows give clone size only sometimes, using once, few, many, or a class for an expanded clone.

v_gene,abundance,j_gene,d_gene,CDR3nt,CDR3aa
TRBV4-1,-,TRBJ1-1,TRBD1,TGCGCCAGCAGCCTCAAAGTCAGGGGCGACAGGGGGTACACTGAAGCTTTCTTT,CASSLKVRGDRGYTEAFF
TRBV7-9,-,TRBJ1-1,TRBD1,TGTGCCAGCAGCTTATGGGGGGCGGACAGGAGGAACACTGAAGCTTTCTTT,CASSLWGADRRNTEAFF
TRBV28,few,TRBJ2-7,-,TGTGCCAGCAGAAGCCCGGACTCCTACGAGCAGTACTTC,CASRSPDSYEQYF
TRBV10-3,-,TRBJ1-2,-,TGTGCCATCAGTGAGTTTAGGGGGGAGAGTGGCTACACCTTC,CAISEFRGESGYTF
TRBV2,-,TRBJ1-1,-,TGTGCCAGCAGGAACCCAGGGCGCCAGATGTTAACTGAAGCTTTCTTT,CASRNPGRQMLTEAFF
TRBV19,-,TRBJ1-4,-,TGTGCCAGTAGTCCAGACGGGGGCGCCAATGAAAAACTGTTTTTT,CASSPDGGANEKLFF
TRBV25-1,-,TRBJ2-1,TRBD2,TGTGCCAGCAGTGACTCTAGCGGGCGGAATGAGCAGTTCTTC,CASSDSSGRNEQFF
TRBV11-2,-,TRBJ1-4,-,TGTGCCAGCAGCCCCCTTAGGGGGGGACTGGGTGAAAAACTGTTTTTT,CASSPLRGGLGEKLFF
TRBV11-2,once,TRBJ2-7,-,TGTGCCAGCAGCTCCTTTAGGGGGTCCTACGAGCAGTACTTC,CASSSFRGSYEQYF
TRBV18,-,TRBJ1-3,-,TGTGCCAGCTCCGGGAGGGACTTAAGCTCTGGAAACACCATATATTTT,CASSGRDLSSGNTIYF
TRBV7-6,few,TRBJ2-7,-,TGTGCCAGCAGCCTGGCCTTGACCTACGAGCAGTACTTC,CASSLALTYEQYF
TRBV28,-,TRBJ1-1,-,TGTGCCAGCAGTTTACAACAGGGTATGAACACTGAAGCTTTCTTT,CASSLQQGMNTEAFF
TRBV9,-,TRBJ2-7,-,TGTGCCAGCAGCGTAGGTGGCGGGGTAGACGAGCAGTACTTC,CASSVGGGVDEQYF
TRBV18,-,TRBJ2-1,TRBD2,TGTGCCAGCTCGTCCCTAGCGGGGGGGCAGAATGAGCAGTTCTTC,CASSSLAGGQNEQFF
TRBV5-1,-,TRBJ1-1,-,TGCGCCAGCAGCTTGGAGGGGAACCCTGAAGCTTTCTTT,CASSLEGNPEAFF
TRBV12-5,-,TRBJ2-5,-,TGTGCTAGTGGGTTTATAGCCGGGGGTGGGCAAGAGACCCAGTACTTC,CASGFIAGGGQETQYF
TRBV5-1,-,TRBJ1-6,TRBD1,TGCGCCAGCAGCTTGGCAGGACAGGGTTATTCACCCCTCCACTTT,CASSLAGQGYSPLHF
TRBV5-5,-,TRBJ2-7,TRBD2,TGTGCCAGCAGCTTGGGCGGGAGTCATTCCTACGAGCAGTACTTC,CASSLGGSHSYEQYF
TRBV2,-,TRBJ1-2,-,TGTGCCAGCAGTACGGAGCGGTATGGCTACACCTTC,CASSTERYGYTF
TRBV7-6,-,TRBJ2-4,-,TGTGCCAGCAGCCGCTCCGGGGGGCAGGGGGACATTCAGTACTTC,CASSRSGGQGDIQYF
TRBV4-1,once,TRBJ2-5,TRBD2,TGCGCCAGCAGCCAAGTGTCTAGCGGGGAAGAGACCCAGTACTTC,CASSQVSSGEETQYF
TRBV11-3,once,TRBJ2-1,-,TGTGCCAGCAGCTTACGAGGGGGGCCTGAGCAGTTCTTC,CASSLRGGPEQFF
TRBV2,-,TRBJ2-1,-,TGTGCCAGCAGCTACAGGGAGAAGGCCAACAATGAGCAGTTCTTC,CASSYREKANNEQFF
TRBV5-1,-,TRBJ2-3,-,TGCGCCAGCAGTACCGGGACGGGCACAGATACGCAGTATTTT,CASSTGTGTDTQYF
TRBV19,-,TRBJ2-3,TRBD2,TGTGCCAGTAGTCCCTCGATGACTAGCCGACCAGATACGCAGTATTTT,CASSPSMTSRPDTQYF
TRBV7-3,-,TRBJ1-2,-,TGTGCCAGCAGCTTAGTGGCGCATCCTAACTATGGCTACACCTTC,CASSLVAHPNYGYTF
TRBV5-1,-,TRBJ1-1,-,TGCGCCAGCAGCTTGGCCTTTCAGATGAACACTGAAGCTTTCTTT,CASSLAFQMNTEAFF
TRBV5-1,few,TRBJ2-7,-,TGCGCCAGCAGTCAAAGCTCCTACGAGCAGTACTTC,CASSQSSYEQYF
TRBV11-3,-,TRBJ1-1,-,TGTGCCAGCAGCTTAGGCCCAAGCACTGAAGCTTTCTTT,CASSLGPSTEAFF
TRBV28,-,TRBJ1-1,-,TGTGCCAGCAGCTACCCCTGGGCTGAAGCTTTCTTT,CASSYPWAEAFF
TRBV7-8,-,TRBJ1-1,TRBD1,TGTGCCAGCAGCTCCGGGACAGGGGGGATGAACACTGAAGCTTTCTTT,CASSSGTGGMNTEAFF
TRBV7-8,-,TRBJ2-7,-,TGTGCCAGCAGCTGGCGGCCTCAATCCTACGAGCAGTACTTC,CASSWRPQSYEQYF
TRBV9,once,TRBJ2-2,-,TGTGCCAGCAGAAGGTCGAACACCGGGGAGCTGTTTTTT,CASRRSNTGELFF
TRBV12-5,-,TRBJ1-1,-,TGTGCTAGCGGTTTGGAAGGGGCTACGGCTGAAGCTTTCTTT,CASGLEGATAEAFF
TRBV27,-,TRBJ2-1,TRBD2,TGTGCCAGCAGGACTAGCGGGAGATACAATGAGCAGTTCTTC,CASRTSGRYNEQFF
TRBV28,-,TRBJ1-1,-,TGTGCCAGCAGTTCACACCGACAGCACACTGAAGCTTTCTTT,CASSSHRQHTEAFF
TRBV11-3,-,TRBJ2-7,-,TGTGCCAGCAGCTTAGTTAGGTTGGGCGAGCAGTACTTC,CASSLVRLGEQYF
TRBV5-1,-,TRBJ2-6,-,TGCGCCAGTCGACAGGACCTCTCTGGGGCCAACGTCCTGACTTTC,CASRQDLSGANVLTF
TRBV19,-,TRBJ1-2,-,TGTGCCAGTAGTATAGATCCCAGGAGCAAGGTCTATGGCTACACCTTC,CASSIDPRSKVYGYTF
TRBV7-8,-,TRBJ1-5,-,TGTGCCAGCAGCTCCCGGGGGGGTCAGCCCAATCAGCCCCAGCATTTT,CASSSRGGQPNQPQHF
TRBV6-1,-,TRBJ1-3,-,TGTGCCAGCAGTGGATCCCGGACCGAGCTCTCTGGAAACACCATATATTTT,CASSGSRTELSGNTIYF
TRBV9,-,TRBJ2-3,TRBD2,TGTGCCAGCAGCGTAGCGGGGGGATGGGATACGCAGTATTTT,CASSVAGGWDTQYF
TRBV5-8,once,TRBJ1-1,-,TGTGCCAGCAGCTTGGTTAGGGGGGTCCAGAGCACTGAAGCTTTCTTT,CASSLVRGVQSTEAFF
TRBV28,-,TRBJ1-1,TRBD1,TGTGCCAGCAGTTTCCCGACAGGGAAGGGTGAAGCTTTCTTT,CASSFPTGKGEAFF
TRBV9,-,TRBJ1-1,-,TGTGCCAGCAGCGCCCCCGGTGGGAACACTGAAGCTTTCTTT,CASSAPGGNTEAFF
TRBV13,-,TRBJ2-1,TRBD2,TGTGCCAGCAGCTTAGGAGGGCAAGCGGGGGGCCCCTACAATGAGCAGTTCTTC,CASSLGGQAGGPYNEQFF
TRBV7-6,-,TRBJ1-5,TRBD1,TGTGCCAGCAGCCCCGGGACAGATTTAGATCAGCCCCAGCATTTT,CASSPGTDLDQPQHF
TRBV19,-,TRBJ1-5,-,TGTGCCAGTAGTATAGGGACTAACCAGCCCCAGCATTTT,CASSIGTNQPQHF
TRBV6-1,once,TRBJ2-1,-,TGTGCCAGCGGGGAAGGGGGATACAATGAGCAGTTCTTC,CASGEGGYNEQFF
TRBV6-5,-,TRBJ1-4,-,TGTGCCAGCAGTTACTCGGGTGCGACGGGTGAAAAACTGTTTTTT,CASSYSGATGEKLFF
TRBV9,-,TRBJ2-1,TRBD2,TGTGCCAGCAGCCGAGGGAGGGAAGGGCCATATGGTGAGCAGTTCTTC,CASSRGREGPYGEQFF
TRBV7-9,-,TRBJ1-6,-,TGTGCCAGCAGCATAGTCACAGCAAGCTCCTATAATTCACCCCTCCACTTT,CASSIVTASSYNSPLHF
TRBV11-2,once,TRBJ1-4,-,TGTGCCAGCAGCGAATCGGGGGGACGGGCAAATGAAAAACTGTTTTTT,CASSESGGRANEKLFF
TRBV7-2,-,TRBJ1-3,TRBD1,TGTGCCAGCACGCGACCAGGGGGCAAAAACACCATATATTTT,CASTRPGGKNTIYF
TRBV11-2,once,TRBJ1-1,-,TGTGCCAGCAGCTTTGGGCAGAAAGCTTTCTTT,CASSFGQKAFF
TRBV29-1,-,TRBJ2-7,-,TGCAGCGTTGAACAGGATTCCTACGAGCAGTACTTC,CSVEQDSYEQYF
TRBV6-5,-,TRBJ2-7,-,TGTGCCAGCAGTATTGGACAGAGTAGCGAGCAGTACTTC,CASSIGQSSEQYF
TRBV5-1,-,TRBJ1-1,-,TGCGCCAGCAGCTTGGTGGCAGGCCCACCGAACACTGAAGCTTTCTTT,CASSLVAGPPNTEAFF
TRBV7-2,-,TRBJ1-1,TRBD1,TGTGCCAGCAGCTTATTAAGGGGGCCAGGCACTGAAGCTTTCTTT,CASSLLRGPGTEAFF